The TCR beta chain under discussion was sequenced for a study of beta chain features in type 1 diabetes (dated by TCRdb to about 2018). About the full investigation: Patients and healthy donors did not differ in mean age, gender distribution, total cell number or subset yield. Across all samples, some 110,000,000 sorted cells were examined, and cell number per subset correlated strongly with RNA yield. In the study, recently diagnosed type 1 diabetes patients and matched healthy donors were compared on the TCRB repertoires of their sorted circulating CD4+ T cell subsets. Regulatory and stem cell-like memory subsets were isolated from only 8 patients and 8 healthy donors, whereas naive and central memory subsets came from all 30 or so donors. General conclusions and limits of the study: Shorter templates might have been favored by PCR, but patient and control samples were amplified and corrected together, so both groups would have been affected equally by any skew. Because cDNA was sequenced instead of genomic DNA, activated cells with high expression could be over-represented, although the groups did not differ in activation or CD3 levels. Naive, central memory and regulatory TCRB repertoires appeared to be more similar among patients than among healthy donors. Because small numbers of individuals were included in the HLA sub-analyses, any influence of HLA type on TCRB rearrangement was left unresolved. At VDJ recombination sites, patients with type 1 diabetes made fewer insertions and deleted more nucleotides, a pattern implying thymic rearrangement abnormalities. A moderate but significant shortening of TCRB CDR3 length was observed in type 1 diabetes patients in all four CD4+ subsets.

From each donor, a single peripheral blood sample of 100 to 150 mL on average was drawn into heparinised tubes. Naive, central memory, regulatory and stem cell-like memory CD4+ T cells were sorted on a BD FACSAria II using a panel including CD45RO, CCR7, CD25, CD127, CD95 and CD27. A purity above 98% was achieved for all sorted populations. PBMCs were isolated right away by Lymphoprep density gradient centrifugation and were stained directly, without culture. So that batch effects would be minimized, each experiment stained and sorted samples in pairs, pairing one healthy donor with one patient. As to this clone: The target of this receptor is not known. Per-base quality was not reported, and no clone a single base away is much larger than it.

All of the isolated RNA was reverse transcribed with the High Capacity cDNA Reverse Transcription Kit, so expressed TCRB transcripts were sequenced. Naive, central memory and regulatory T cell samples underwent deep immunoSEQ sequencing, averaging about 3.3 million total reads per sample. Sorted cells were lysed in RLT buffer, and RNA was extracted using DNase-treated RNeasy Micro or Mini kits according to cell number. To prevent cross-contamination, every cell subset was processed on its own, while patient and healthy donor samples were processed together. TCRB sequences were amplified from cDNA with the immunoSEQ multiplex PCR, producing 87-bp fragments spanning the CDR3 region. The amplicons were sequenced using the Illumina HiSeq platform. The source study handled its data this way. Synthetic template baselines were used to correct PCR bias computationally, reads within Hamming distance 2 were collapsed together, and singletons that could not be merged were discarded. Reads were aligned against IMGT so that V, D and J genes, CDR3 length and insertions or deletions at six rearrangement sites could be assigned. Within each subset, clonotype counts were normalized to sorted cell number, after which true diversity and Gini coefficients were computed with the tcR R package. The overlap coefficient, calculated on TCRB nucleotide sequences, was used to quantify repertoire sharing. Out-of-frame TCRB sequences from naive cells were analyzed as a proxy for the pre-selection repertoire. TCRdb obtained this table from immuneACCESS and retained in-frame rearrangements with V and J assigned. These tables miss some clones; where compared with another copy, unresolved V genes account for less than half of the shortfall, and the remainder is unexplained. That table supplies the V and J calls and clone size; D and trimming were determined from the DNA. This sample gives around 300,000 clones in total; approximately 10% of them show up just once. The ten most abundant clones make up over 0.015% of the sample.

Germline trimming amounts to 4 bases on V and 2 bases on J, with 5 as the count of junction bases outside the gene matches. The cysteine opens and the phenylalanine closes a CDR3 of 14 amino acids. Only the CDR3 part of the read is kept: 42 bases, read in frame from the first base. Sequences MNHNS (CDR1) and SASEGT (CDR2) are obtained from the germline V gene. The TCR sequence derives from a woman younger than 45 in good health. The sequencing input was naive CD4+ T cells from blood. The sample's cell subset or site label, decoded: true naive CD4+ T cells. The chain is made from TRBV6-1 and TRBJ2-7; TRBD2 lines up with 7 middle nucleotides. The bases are TGTGCCAGCAGTGCGTGGGAGGGCCCCTACGAGCAGTACTTC. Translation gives CASSAWEGPYEQYF.